This T cell receptor (beta chain) comes out of a study of blood T cell repertoires in COVID-19. Study-level information: The samples span acute and convalescent COVID-19 from the United States, Italy and Spain.

The assay was immunoSEQ multiplex PCR, and TCRdb's table has in-frame clones only and misses some. Among about 50,000 clones listed, around 86% were seen once. Germline CDR1 is SQVTM and CDR2 is ANQGSEA. The CDR3 contains 13 residues. V gave up 3 bases and J gave up 4 bases, with 12 bases separating them. Source material: peripheral blood. The origin of this receptor is a human donor in a cohort sampled during active COVID-19. V and J are TRBV29-1 and TRBJ1-2; weak D call: TRBD1 (6 bases). In nucleotides, the CDR3 is TGCAGCGTTGAGTCTGGGGGGGCCTATGGCTACACCTTC. It encodes CSVESGGAYGYTF. Complete variable domain (other parts from reference TRBV29-1 and TRBJ1-2): SAVISQKPSRDICQRGTSLTIQCQVDSQVTMMFWYRQQPGQSLTLIATANQGSEATYESGFVIDKFPISRPNLTFSTLTVSNMSPEDSSIYLCSVESGGAYGYTFGSGTRLTVV.